This record covers a single T cell receptor beta chain. These data belong to a study of blood T cell repertoires in COVID-19. Study as a whole: Donors in the United States, Italy and Spain gave samples during acute or convalescent COVID-19. The analysed material was cDNA or gDNA that came from T cells, B-cell-depleted T cells, or PBMCs.

In the source study's methods: Cell counts per sample came from amplifying reference gene primers. Only in-frame clones appear in the TCRdb table, and some are missing; sequencing was by immunoSEQ multiplex PCR. Clonal size and the V and J genes are those of that table, whereas D and trimming came from the DNA. The sample lists 250,000 or so clones, 75% to 90% occurring once. The CDR3 has 16 residues. Trimming shortened V by 5 bases and J by 0 bases, and 16 bases separated the two germline ends. From germline, CDR1 is LNHDA and CDR2 SQIVND (reference sequence). The sample was peripheral blood. This TCR was sampled from a young man with active or convalescent COVID-19. The chain employs TRBV19 and TRBJ1-1; weak D call: TRBD1 (6 bases). CDR3 nucleotides: TGTGCCAGTAGTCCCCTTCGGCAGGGGATGAACACTGAAGCTTTCTTT. It translates to CASSPLRQGMNTEAFF.